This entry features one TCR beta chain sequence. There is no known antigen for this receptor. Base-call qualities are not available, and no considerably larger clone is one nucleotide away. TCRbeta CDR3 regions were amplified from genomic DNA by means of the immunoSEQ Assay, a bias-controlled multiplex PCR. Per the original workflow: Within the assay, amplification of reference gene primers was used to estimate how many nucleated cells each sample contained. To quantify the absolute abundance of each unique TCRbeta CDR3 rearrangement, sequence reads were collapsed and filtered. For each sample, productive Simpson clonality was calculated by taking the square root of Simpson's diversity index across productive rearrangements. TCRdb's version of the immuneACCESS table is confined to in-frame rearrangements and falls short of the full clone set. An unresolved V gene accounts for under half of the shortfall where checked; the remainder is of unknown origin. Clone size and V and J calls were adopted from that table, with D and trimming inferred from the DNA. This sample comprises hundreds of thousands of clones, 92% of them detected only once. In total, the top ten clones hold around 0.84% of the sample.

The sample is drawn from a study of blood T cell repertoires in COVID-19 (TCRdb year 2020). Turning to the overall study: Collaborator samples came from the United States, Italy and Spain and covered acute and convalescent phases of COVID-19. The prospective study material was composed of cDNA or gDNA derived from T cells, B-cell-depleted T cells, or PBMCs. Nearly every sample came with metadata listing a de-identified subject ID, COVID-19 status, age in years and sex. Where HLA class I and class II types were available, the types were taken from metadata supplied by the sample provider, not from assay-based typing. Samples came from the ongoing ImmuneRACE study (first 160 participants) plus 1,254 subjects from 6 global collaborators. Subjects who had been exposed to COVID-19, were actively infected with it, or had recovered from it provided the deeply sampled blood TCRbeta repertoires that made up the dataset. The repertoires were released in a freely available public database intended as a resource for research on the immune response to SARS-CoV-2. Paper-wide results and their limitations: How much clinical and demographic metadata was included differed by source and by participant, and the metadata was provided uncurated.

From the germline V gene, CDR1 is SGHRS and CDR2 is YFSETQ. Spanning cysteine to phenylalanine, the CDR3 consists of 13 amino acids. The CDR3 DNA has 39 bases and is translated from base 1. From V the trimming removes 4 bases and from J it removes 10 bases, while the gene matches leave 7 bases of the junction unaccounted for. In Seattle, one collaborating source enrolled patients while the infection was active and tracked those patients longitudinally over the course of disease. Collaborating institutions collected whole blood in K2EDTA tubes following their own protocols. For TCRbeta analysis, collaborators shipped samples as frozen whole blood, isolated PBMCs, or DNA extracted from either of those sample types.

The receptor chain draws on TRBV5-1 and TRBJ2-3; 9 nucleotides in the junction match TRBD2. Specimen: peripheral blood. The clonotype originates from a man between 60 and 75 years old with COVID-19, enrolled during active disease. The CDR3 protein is CASSLRTSVPQYF. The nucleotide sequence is TGCGCCAGCAGCCTAAGGACTAGCGTGCCGCAGTATTTT. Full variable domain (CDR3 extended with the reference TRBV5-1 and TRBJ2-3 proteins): KAGVTQTPRYLIKTRGQQVTLSCSPISGHRSVSWYQQTPGQGLQFLFEYFSETQRNKGNFPGRFSGRQFSNSRSEMNVSTLELGDSALYLCASSLRTSVPQYFGPGTRLTVL.